The T cell receptor beta chain described here comes from a study of cytomegalovirus exposure and HLA in healthy donors. Findings and caveats of the study: Clusters of TCRs from the first cohort tended to co-occur in the 90 to 150 validation repertoires (as a later analysis found). In vitro experiments confirmed that a few CMV-associated chains were specific for CMV antigens. There were over 150 TCR beta chains listed as cytomegalovirus-associated.

In this sample, this clone turned up once. No antigen is known for it. Generated by immunoSEQ multiplex PCR, the TCRdb table keeps only in-frame clones and is missing some. The table lists over 60,000 clones, around 95% of them singletons. Trimming removed 2 bases at V and 0 bases at J, with 16 bases between. Germline V gene lookup returns CDR1 KGHSH and CDR2 LQKENI. CDR3 size: 17 residues. The receptor was isolated from a man in his late teens or twenties in good health and CMV-seronegative. Sequenced input: PBMCs. The rearrangement joins TRBV18 to TRBJ1-1, with D possibly being TRBD1 (6 bases). The CDR3 protein is CASSPIGAGGMNTEAFF. As DNA, the CDR3 is TGTGCCAGCTCACCAATCGGGGCTGGGGGCATGAACACTGAAGCTTTCTTT.